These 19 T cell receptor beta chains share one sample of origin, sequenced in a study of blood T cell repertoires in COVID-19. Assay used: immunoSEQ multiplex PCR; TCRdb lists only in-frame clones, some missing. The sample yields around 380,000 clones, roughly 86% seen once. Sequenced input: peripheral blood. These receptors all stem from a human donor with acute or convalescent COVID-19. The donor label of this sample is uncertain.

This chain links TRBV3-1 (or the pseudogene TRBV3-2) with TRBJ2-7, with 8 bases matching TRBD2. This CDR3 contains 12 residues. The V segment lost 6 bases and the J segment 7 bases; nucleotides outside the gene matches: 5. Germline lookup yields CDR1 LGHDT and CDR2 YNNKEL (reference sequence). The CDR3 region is CASSSSGGEQYF. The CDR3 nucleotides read TGTGCCAGCAGTTCCTCGGGGGGGGAGCAGTACTTC.

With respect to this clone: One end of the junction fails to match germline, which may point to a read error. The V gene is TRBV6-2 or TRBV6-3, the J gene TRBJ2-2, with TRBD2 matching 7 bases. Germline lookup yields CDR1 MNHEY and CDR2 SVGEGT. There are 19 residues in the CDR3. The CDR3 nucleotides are TGTGCCAACAGTTCCACTCCTATTAGCGGGCCGAGGGACACCGGGGAGCTGTTTTTT. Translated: CANSSTPISGPRDTGELFF.

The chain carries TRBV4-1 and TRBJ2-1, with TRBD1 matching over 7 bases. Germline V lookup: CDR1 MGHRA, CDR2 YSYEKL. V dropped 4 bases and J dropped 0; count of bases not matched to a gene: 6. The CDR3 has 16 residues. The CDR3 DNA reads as TGCGCCAGCAGCCGAGAGGGGACAGTCTCCTACAATGAGCAGTTCTTC. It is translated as CASSREGTVSYNEQFF.

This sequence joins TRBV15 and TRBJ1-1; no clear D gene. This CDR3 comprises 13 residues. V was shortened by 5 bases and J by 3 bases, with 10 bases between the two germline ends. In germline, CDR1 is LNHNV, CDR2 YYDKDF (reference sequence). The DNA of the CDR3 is TGTGCCACCAGCGACGACCGGGACACTGAAGCTTTCTTT. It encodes CATSDDRDTEAFF. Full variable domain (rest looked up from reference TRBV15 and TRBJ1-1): DAMVIQNPRYQVTQFGKPVTLSCSQTLNHNVMYWYQQKSSQAPKLLFHYYDKDFNNEADTPDNFQSRRPNTSFCFLDIRSPGLGDTAMYLCATSDDRDTEAFFGQGTRLTVV.

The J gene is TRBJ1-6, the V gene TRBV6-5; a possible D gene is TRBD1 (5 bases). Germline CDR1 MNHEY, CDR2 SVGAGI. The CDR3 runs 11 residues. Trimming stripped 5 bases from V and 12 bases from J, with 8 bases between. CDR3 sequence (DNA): TGTGCCAGCAGTCGCGGGGGACCCCTCCACTTT. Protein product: CASSRGGPLHF.

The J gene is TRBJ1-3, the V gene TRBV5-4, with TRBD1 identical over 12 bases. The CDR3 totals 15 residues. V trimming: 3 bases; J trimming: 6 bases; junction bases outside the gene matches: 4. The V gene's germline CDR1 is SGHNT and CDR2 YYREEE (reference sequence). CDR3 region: CASSSGTGGINTIYF. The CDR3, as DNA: TGTGCCAGCAGCTCCGGGACAGGGGGCATAAACACCATATATTTT.

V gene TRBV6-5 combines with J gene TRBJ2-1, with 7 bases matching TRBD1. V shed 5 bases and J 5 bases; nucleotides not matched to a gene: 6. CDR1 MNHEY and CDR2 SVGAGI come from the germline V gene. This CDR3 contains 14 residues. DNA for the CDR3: TGTGCCAGCAGTAGAAGGGGGCGAAACAATGAGCAGTTCTTC. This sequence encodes CASSRRGRNNEQFF.

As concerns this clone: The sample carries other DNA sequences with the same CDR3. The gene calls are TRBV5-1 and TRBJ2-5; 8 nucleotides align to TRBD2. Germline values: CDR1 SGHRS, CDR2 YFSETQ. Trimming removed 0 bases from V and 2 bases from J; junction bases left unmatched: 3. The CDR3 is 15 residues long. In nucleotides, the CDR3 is TGCGCCAGCAGCTTGGGGCTAGCGGGTCAAGAGACCCAGTACTTC. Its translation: CASSLGLAGQETQYF.

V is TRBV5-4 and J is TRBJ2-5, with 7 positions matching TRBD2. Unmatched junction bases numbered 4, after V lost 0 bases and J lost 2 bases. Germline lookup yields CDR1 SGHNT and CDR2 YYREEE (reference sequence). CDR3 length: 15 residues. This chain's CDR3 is CASSLGSSGQETQYF. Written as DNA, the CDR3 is TGTGCCAGCAGCTTGGGGTCTAGCGGACAAGAGACCCAGTACTTC. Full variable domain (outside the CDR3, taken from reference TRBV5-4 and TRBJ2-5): ETGVTQSPTHLIKTRGQQVTLRCSSQSGHNTVSWYQQALGQGPQFIFQYYREEENGRGNFPPRFSGLQFPNYSSELNVNALELDDSALYLCASSLGSSGQETQYFGPGTRLLVL.

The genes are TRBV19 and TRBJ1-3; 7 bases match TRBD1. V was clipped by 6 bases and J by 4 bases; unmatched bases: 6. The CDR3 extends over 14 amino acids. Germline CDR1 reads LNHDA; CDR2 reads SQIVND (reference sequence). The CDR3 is CASSPDRPGNTIYF. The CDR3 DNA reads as TGTGCCAGTAGCCCGGACAGGCCAGGAAACACCATATATTTT.

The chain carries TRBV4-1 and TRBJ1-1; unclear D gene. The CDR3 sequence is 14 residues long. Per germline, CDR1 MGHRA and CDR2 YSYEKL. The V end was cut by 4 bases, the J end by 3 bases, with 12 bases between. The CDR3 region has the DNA TGCGCCAGCAGCCCTAGCCCCCTGGACACTGAAGCTTTCTTT. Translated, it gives CASSPSPLDTEAFF.

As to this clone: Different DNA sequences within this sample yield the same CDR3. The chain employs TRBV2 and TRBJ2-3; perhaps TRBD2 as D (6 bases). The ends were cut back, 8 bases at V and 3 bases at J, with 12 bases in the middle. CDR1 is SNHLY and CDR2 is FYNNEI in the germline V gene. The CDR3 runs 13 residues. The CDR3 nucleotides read TGTGCCAGCGGGATGGGACTTACAGATACGCAGTATTTT. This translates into CASGMGLTDTQYF.

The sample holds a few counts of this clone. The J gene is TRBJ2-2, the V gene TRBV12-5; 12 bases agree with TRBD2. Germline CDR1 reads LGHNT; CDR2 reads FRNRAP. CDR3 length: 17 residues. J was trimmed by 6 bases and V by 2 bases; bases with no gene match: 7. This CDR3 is CASGLPMLAGGPGELFF. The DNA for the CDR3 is TGTGCTAGTGGTTTGCCAATGCTAGCGGGAGGGCCCGGGGAGCTGTTTTTT.

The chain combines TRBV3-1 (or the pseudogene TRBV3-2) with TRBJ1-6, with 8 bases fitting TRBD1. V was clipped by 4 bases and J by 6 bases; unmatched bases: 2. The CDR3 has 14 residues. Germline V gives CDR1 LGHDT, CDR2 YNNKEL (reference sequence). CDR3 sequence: CASSPGQVNSPLHF. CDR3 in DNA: TGTGCCAGCAGCCCGGGACAGGTTAATTCACCCCTCCACTTT.

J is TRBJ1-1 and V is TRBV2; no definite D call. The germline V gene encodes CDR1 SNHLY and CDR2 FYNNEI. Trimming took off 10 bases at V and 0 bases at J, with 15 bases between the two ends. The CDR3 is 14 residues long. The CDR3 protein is CATTFELMNTEAFF. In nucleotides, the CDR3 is TGTGCCACCACTTTCGAGCTCATGAACACTGAAGCTTTCTTT.

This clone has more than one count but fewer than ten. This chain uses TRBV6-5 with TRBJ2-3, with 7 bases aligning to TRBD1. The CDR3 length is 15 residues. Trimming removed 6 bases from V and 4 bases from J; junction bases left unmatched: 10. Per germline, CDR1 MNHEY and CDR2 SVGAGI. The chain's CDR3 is CASSPPGGKADTQYF. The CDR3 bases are TGTGCCAGCAGCCCCCCAGGGGGTAAAGCAGATACGCAGTATTTT.

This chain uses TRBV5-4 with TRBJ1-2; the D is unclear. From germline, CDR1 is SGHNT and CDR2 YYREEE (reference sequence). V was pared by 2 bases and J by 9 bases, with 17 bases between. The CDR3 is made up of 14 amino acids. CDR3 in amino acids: CASSFGVTVLRYTF. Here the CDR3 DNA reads TGTGCCAGCAGCTTCGGGGTTACTGTATTGCGCTACACCTTC. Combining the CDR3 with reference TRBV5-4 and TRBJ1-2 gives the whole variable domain ETGVTQSPTHLIKTRGQQVTLRCSSQSGHNTVSWYQQALGQGPQFIFQYYREEENGRGNFPPRFSGLQFPNYSSELNVNALELDDSALYLCASSFGVTVLRYTFGSGTRLTVV.

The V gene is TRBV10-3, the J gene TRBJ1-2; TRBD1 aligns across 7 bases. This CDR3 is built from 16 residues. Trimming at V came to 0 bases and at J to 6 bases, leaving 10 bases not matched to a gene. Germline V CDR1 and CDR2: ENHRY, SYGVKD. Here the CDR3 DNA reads TGTGCCATCAGTGAGTCGCCCAGGGGGGAGCGGGATGGCTACACCTTC. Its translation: CAISESPRGERDGYTF.

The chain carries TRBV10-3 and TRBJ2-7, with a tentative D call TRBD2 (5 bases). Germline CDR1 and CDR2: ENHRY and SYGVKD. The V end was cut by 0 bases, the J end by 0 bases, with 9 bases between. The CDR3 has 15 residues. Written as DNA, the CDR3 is TGTGCCATCAGTGAGTCGATCGGAGGCTCCTACGAGCAGTACTTC. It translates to CAISESIGGSYEQYF.